The 12 T cell receptor beta chains given below trace back to one sample, sequenced in a study of T-cell reconstitution after alpha-beta-depleted transplantation in children. Unique molecular identifiers featured in how the TCRbeta library was prepared. Each CDR3 protein is one row after TCRdb ran MiXCR on the PCR reads. This table holds 490,000 or so distinct CDR3 sequences, roughly an eighth found once. Specimen: PBMCs from the stem cell graft donor, collected from the stem cell graft. These TCRs come from a human donor who donated a stem cell graft to a child with combined immunodeficiency.

The J gene is TRBJ2-5, the V gene TRBV3-1, with 11 bases that match TRBD2. In germline, CDR1 is LGHDT, CDR2 YNNKEL (reference sequence). After removal of 11 bases from V and 5 bases from J, the junction contained 13 bases not matched to a gene. This CDR3 is 15 amino acids long. In DNA form, the CDR3 reads TGTGCCTGCACCCAAGATCTAGCGGGAGGTGAGACCCAGTACTTC. It specifies CACTQDLAGGETQYF.

This clonotype has at least ten counts. The V call is TRBV12-3 or TRBV12-4, the J call TRBJ1-2; 9 nucleotides align to TRBD1. Trimming cost V 5 bases and J 2 bases; bases outside gene matches: 6. This CDR3 comprises 15 residues. The CDR3 protein is CASSGTGYWNYGYTF. The DNA for the CDR3 is TGTGCCAGCAGTGGGACAGGGTATTGGAACTATGGCTACACCTTC.

This clonotype was detected a few times. This sequence joins TRBV19 and TRBJ2-1, with 7 bases lining up with TRBD2. With 6 bases clipped from V and 6 bases from J, the junction kept 8 bases outside the gene matches. From germline, CDR1 is LNHDA and CDR2 SQIVND (reference sequence). The CDR3 covers 14 residues. CDR3 protein: CASSQSGIINEQFF. Here the CDR3 DNA reads TGTGCCAGTAGCCAAAGCGGGATTATCAATGAGCAGTTCTTC.

This clonotype was counted at least ten times. This chain links TRBV24-1 with TRBJ2-1; TRBD1 might be the D (6 bases). The CDR3 totals 13 residues. V was pared by 5 bases and J by 6 bases, with 10 bases between. CDR1 is KGHDR, CDR2 SFDVKD, per germline. CDR3 sequence reads: CATSVLGGNEQFF. CDR3 sequence (DNA): TGTGCCACCAGTGTTTTAGGGGGCAATGAGCAGTTCTTC.

The chain recombines TRBV11-3 with TRBJ2-7; no definite D call. The V end was cut by 2 bases, the J end by 5 bases, with 10 bases between. There are 13 residues in the CDR3. Germline CDR1 reads SGHNT; CDR2 reads YENEEA. The CDR3 bases are TGTGCCAGCAGCTTATTAGCACCCCACGAGCAGTACTTC. As protein: CASSLLAPHEQYF.

The chain has TRBV5-6 and TRBJ2-1; D is uncertain. The CDR3 length is 14 residues. The V end lost 7 bases, the J end lost 3 bases, and 14 bases lay between the germline ends. From germline, CDR1 is SGHDT and CDR2 YYEEEE. CDR3 coding DNA: TGTGCCAGCTCAAAAACCTCTATCTACAATGAGCAGTTCTTC. Translating it yields CASSKTSIYNEQFF. Full variable domain (missing parts from reference TRBV5-6 and TRBJ2-1): DAGVTQSPTHLIKTRGQQVTLRCSPKSGHDTVSWYQQALGQGPQFIFQYYEEEERQRGNFPDRFSGHQFPNYSSELNVNALLLGDSALYLCASSKTSIYNEQFFGPGTRLTVL.

This clonotype was counted at least ten times. V usage is TRBV20-1 and J usage is TRBJ2-1, with 11 bases that match TRBD2. With 4 bases clipped from V and 5 bases from J, the junction kept 7 bases outside the gene matches. Germline V gives CDR1 DFQATT, CDR2 SNEGSKA (reference sequence). This CDR3 has 15 amino acids. The CDR3 loop reads CSAKKASGRNNEQFF. The CDR3 region has the DNA TGCAGTGCTAAGAAGGCTAGCGGGAGGAACAATGAGCAGTTCTTC.

This clonotype was seen more than once but under ten times. The J gene is TRBJ2-7, the V gene TRBV18; TRBD2 is a possible D gene (5 bases). From germline, CDR1 is KGHSH and CDR2 LQKENI. The CDR3 consists of 17 residues. The V and J ends lost 5 bases and 0 bases respectively, with 20 bases between them. The DNA for the CDR3 is TGTGCCAGCTCATTTACCGGTCCGAGGGCCTACTCCTACGAGCAGTACTTC. It codes for CASSFTGPRAYSYEQYF.

Regarding this clonotype: A read error may explain this, as a much larger clone is one base away. This chain joins TRBV5-1 and TRBJ2-3; D is perhaps TRBD1 (6 bases). The CDR3 sequence is 14 residues long. CDR1 SGHRS and CDR2 YFSETQ come from the germline V gene. CDR3 sequence reads: CAISFQGQGDTQYF. As DNA, the CDR3 is TGCGCCATCAGCTTCCAGGGCCAGGGGGATACGCAGTATTTT.

The table lists this clonotype with many counts. The chain combines TRBV5-1 with TRBJ2-1; TRBD1 aligns across 7 bases. The CDR3 is made up of 14 amino acids. The junction had 5 bases not matched to a gene; V was cut back by 4 bases and J by 4 bases. Germline CDR1 reads SGHRS; CDR2 reads YFSETQ. The DNA of the CDR3 is TGCGCCAGCAGCCCCGGGACAGAATACAATGAGCAGTTCTTC. Its translation is CASSPGTEYNEQFF. Using reference TRBV5-1 and TRBJ2-1 for the parts outside the CDR3, the full variable domain is KAGVTQTPRYLIKTRGQQVTLSCSPISGHRSVSWYQQTPGQGLQFLFEYFSETQRNKGNFPGRFSGRQFSNSRSEMNVSTLELGDSALYLCASSPGTEYNEQFFGPGTRLTVL.

Worth noting for this clonotype: A much larger clone is a single base away; this may be a read error. The chain employs TRBV2 and TRBJ2-7, with unresolved D. CDR3 length equals 10 residues. V lost 5 bases to trimming and J lost 5 bases, with 4 bases between them. CDR1 is SNHLY, CDR2 FYNNEI, per germline. CDR3: CASSPHEQYF. The CDR3 bases are TGTGCCAGCAGTCCCCACGAGCAGTACTTC. The full variable domain, completed using reference TRBV2 and TRBJ2-7, is EPEVTQTPSHQVTQMGQEVILRCVPISNHLYFYWYRQILGQKVEFLVSFYNNEISEKSEIFDDQFSVERPDGSNFTLKIRSTKLEDSAMYFCASSPHEQYFGPGTRLTVT.

This clonotype was detected many times. The chain couples TRBV5-1 to TRBJ2-5; D is unclear. V dropped 0 bases and J dropped 2 bases, with 8 bases sitting between them. CDR1 and CDR2 (germline): SGHRS, YFSETQ. CDR3 length: 14 residues. Here the CDR3 DNA reads TGCGCCAGCAGCTTGGGCTCGCCTCAAGAGACCCAGTACTTC. Its protein product is CASSLGSPQETQYF. The variable domain in full, completed from reference TRBV5-1 and TRBJ2-5, reads KAGVTQTPRYLIKTRGQQVTLSCSPISGHRSVSWYQQTPGQGLQFLFEYFSETQRNKGNFPGRFSGRQFSNSRSEMNVSTLELGDSALYLCASSLGSPQETQYFGPGTRLLVL.